The next 5 T cell receptor beta chains were all read from a single sample in a study of shared T cell receptors in the human thymus. The method was immunoSEQ multiplex PCR; TCRdb's version includes in-frame clones alone and lacks a portion of them. The data show roughly 700,000 clones, around 87% seen once. The sample was also linked to a second study, of human thymus T cells.

The material sequenced was thymocytes. The receptors were sampled from a boy younger than two with a congenital heart defect.

V usage is TRBV13 and J usage is TRBJ2-1; 10 nucleotides line up with TRBD2. Germline loops: CDR1 PRHDT, CDR2 FYEKMQ (reference sequence). This CDR3 contains 17 residues. The ends lost 3 bases at V and 0 bases at J; junction bases unmatched: 5. The CDR3 DNA follows: TGTGCCAGCAGCTTCACCGGACTAGCGGTCTCCTACAATGAGCAGTTCTTC. Translation gives CASSFTGLAVSYNEQFF.

The gene calls are TRBV10-1 and TRBJ2-7; the match to TRBD2 covers 11 bases. Germline V gene sequence: CDR1 WNHNN, CDR2 SYGVQD (reference sequence). V trimming: 8 bases; J trimming: 5 bases; junction bases outside the gene matches: 11. The CDR3 contains 15 residues. The CDR3 spells CASRGASGRRNEQYF. The CDR3 DNA sequence: TGCGCCAGCCGAGGCGCTAGCGGGAGGAGGAACGAGCAGTACTTC.

The chain recombines TRBV9 with TRBJ2-3; D might be TRBD2 (5 bases). The CDR3 consists of 17 residues. Trimming removed 0 bases at V and 1 base at J, with 15 bases between. Germline CDR1 is SGDLS and CDR2 is YYNGEE. CDR3 nucleotides: TGTGCCAGCAGCGTAGGCGGTGGGCGGGTTGGCACAGATACGCAGTATTTT. The encoded protein is CASSVGGGRVGTDTQYF.

CDR3 region: CASRAGTGVGKLFF. The CDR3 DNA sequence: TGTGCCAGCAGGGCCGGGACAGGGGTGGGAAAACTGTTTTTT. This chain connects TRBV9 to TRBJ1-4; 10 nucleotides agree with TRBD1. Germline CDR1 SGDLS, CDR2 YYNGEE. V dropped 5 bases and J dropped 10; count of bases not matched to a gene: 8. The CDR3 totals 14 residues.

The genes are TRBV18 and TRBJ2-3; 16 bases align to TRBD2. The trim removed 2 bases at V and 3 bases at J, leaving 23 bases unmatched. Germline-derived CDR1 and CDR2 are KGHSH and LQKENI. The CDR3 consists of 24 residues. CDR3 DNA: TGTGCCAGCTCACCATCATCTGGGCAGGAACTGGGACTAGCGGGAGGGCGTTTTACAGATACGCAGTATTTT. Amino acids: CASSPSSGQELGLAGGRFTDTQYF.